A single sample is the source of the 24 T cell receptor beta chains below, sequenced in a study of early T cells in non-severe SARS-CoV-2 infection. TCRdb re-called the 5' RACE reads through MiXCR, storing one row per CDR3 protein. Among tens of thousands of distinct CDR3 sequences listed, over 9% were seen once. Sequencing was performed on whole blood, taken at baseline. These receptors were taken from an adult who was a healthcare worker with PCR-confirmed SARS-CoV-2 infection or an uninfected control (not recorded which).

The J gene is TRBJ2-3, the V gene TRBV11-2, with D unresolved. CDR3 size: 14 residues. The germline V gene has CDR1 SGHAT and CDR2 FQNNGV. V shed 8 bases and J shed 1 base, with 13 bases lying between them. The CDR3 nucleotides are TGTGCCAGCGGATGGCGCGCGCGCACAGATACGCAGTATTTT. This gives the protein CASGWRARTDTQYF.

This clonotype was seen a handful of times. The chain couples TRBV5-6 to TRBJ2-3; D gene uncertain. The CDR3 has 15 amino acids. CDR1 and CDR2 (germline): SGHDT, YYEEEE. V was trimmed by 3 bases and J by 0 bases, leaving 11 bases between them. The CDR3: CASSSTGNSTDTQYF. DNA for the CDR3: TGTGCCAGCAGCTCGACTGGGAATAGCACAGATACGCAGTATTTT.

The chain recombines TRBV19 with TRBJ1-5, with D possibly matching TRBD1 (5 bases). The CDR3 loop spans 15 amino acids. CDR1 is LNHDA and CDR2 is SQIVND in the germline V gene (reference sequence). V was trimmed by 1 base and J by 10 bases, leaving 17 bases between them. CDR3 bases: TGTGCCAGTAGTATAGGGGACGGTGGACTTCGTCCCCAGCATTTT. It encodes CASSIGDGGLRPQHF.

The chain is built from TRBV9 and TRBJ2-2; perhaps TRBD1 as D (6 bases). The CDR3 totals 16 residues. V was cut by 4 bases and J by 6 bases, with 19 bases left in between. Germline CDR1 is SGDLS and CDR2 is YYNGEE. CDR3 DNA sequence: TGTGCCAGCAGCCCCCAGGGAGACAGGCGCCCCGGGGAGCTGTTTTTT. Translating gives CASSPQGDRRPGELFF. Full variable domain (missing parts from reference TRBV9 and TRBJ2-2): DSGVTQTPKHLITATGQRVTLRCSPRSGDLSVYWYQQSLDQGLQFLIQYYNGEERAKGNILERFSAQQFPDLHSELNLSSLELGDSALYFCASSPQGDRRPGELFFGEGSRLTVL.

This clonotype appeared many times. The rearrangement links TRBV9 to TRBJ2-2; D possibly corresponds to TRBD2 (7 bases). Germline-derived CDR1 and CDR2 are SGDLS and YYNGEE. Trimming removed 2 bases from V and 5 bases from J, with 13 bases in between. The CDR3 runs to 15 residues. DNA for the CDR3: TGTGCCAGCAGCGTTTCGGGGGGCCATACCGGGGAGCTGTTTTTT. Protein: CASSVSGGHTGELFF.

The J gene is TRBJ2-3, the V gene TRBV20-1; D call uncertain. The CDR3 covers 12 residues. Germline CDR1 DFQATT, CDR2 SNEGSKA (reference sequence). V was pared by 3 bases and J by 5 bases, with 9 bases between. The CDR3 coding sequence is TGCAGTGCTAGGGACGAATTAGATACGCAGTATTTT. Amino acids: CSARDELDTQYF.

CDR3 in amino acids: CSVVPLLVGETYEQYF. The CDR3 region has the DNA TGCAGCGTTGTGCCCCTCCTTGTAGGTGAGACCTACGAGCAGTACTTC. This chain connects TRBV29-1 to TRBJ2-7; D remains ambiguous. CDR1 is SQVTM, CDR2 ANQGSEA, per germline. The CDR3 extends over 16 amino acids. Trimming cost V 4 bases and J 2 bases, with 21 bases left between them.

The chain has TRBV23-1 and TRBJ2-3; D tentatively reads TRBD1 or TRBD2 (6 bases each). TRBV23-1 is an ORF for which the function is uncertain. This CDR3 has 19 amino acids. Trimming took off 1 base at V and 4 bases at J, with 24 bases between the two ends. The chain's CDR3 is CASSQFLRGTITFPDTQYF. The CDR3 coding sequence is TGCGCCAGCAGTCAATTCCTCCGGGGGACAATAACTTTTCCAGATACGCAGTATTTT.

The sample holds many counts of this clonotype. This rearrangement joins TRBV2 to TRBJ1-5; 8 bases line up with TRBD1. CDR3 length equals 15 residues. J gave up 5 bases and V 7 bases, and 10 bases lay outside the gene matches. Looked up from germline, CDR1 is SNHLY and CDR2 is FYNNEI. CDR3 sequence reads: CASKPGQGRYQPQHF. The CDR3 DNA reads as TGTGCCAGCAAACCTGGACAGGGCAGGTATCAGCCCCAGCATTTT.

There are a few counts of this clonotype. CDR3 region: CASSYSGRARTDTQYF. Here the CDR3 DNA reads TGTGCCAGCAGTTACTCGGGTCGGGCCCGCACAGATACGCAGTATTTT. V is TRBV6-5 and J is TRBJ2-3; unclear D gene. The CDR3 consists of 16 residues. Germline V gene sequence: CDR1 MNHEY, CDR2 SVGAGI. V was shortened by 0 bases and J by 1 base, with 11 bases between the two germline ends.

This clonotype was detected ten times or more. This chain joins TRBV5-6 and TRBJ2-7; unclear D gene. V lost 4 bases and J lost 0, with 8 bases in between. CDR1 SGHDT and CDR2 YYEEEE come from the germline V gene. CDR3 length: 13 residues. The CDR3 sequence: CASSLDNSYEQYF. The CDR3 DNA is TGTGCCAGCAGCCTAGACAACTCCTACGAGCAGTACTTC. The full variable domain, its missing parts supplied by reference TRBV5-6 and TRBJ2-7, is DAGVTQSPTHLIKTRGQQVTLRCSPKSGHDTVSWYQQALGQGPQFIFQYYEEEERQRGNFPDRFSGHQFPNYSSELNVNALLLGDSALYLCASSLDNSYEQYFGPGTRLTVT.

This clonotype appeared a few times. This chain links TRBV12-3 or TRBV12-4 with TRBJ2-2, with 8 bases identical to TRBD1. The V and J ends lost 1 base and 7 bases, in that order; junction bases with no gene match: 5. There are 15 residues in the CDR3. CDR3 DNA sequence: TGTGCCAGCAGTTTAGGGACAGGGTCCGGCGGGGAGCTGTTTTTT. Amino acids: CASSLGTGSGGELFF.

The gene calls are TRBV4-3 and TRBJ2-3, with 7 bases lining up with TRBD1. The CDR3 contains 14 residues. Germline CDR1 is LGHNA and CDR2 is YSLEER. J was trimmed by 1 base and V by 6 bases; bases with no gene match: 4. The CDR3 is CASSTDRGTDTQYF. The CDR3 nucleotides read TGCGCCAGCAGTACCGACAGGGGCACAGATACGCAGTATTTT.

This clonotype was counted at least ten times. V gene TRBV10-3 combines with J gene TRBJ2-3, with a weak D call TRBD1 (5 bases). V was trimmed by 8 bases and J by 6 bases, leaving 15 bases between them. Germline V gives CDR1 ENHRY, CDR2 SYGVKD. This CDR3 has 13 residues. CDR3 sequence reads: CAIGAGLSDTQYF. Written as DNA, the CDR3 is TGTGCCATCGGGGCAGGGTTATCGGATACGCAGTATTTT.

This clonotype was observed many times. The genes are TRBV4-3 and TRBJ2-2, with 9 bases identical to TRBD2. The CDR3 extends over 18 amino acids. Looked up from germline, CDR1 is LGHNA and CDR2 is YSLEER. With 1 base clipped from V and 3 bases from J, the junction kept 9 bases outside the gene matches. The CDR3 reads CASSQGTASGGYTGELFF. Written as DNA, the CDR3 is TGCGCCAGCAGCCAAGGAACAGCAAGCGGGGGGTACACCGGGGAGCTGTTTTTT.

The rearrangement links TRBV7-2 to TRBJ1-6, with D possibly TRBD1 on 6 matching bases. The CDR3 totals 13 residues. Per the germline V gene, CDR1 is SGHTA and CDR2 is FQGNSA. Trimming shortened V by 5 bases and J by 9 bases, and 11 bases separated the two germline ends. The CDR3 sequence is CASSILQGSPLHF. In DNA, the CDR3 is TGTGCCAGCAGCATACTACAGGGTTCACCCCTCCACTTT.

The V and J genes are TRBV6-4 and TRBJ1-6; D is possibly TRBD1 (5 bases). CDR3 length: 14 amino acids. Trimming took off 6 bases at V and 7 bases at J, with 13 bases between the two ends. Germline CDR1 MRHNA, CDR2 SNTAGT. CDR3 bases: TGTGCCAGCAGCGAAGGGACTGCGAATTCACCCCTCCACTTT. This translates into CASSEGTANSPLHF.

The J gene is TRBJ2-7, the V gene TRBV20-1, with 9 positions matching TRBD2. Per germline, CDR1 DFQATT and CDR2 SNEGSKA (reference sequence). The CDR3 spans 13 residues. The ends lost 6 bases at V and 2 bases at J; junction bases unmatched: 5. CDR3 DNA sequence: TGCAGTGCCATAGCGGGGGCCCCCTACGAGCAGTACTTC. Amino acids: CSAIAGAPYEQYF.

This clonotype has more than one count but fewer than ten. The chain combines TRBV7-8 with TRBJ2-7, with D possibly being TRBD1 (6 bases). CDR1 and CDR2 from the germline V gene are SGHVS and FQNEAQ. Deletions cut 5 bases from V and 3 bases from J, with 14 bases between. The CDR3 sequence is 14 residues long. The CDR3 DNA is TGTGCCAGCAGCCTACGACAGGCTAACTACGAGCAGTACTTC. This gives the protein CASSLRQANYEQYF.

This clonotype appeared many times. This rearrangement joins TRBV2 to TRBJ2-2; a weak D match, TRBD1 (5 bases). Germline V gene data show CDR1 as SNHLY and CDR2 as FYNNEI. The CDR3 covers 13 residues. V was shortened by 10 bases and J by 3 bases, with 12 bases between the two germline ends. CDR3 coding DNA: TGTGCCACCGCTACAGGAGACACCGGGGAGCTGTTTTTT. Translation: CATATGDTGELFF.

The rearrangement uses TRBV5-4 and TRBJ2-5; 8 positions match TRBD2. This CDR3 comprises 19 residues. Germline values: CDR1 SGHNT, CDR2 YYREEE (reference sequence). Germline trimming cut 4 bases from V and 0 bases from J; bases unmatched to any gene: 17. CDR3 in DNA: TGTGCCAGCAGCCTCAACACTGGCGGGGGGCGCTCGTACCAAGAGACCCAGTACTTC. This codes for CASSLNTGGGRSYQETQYF.

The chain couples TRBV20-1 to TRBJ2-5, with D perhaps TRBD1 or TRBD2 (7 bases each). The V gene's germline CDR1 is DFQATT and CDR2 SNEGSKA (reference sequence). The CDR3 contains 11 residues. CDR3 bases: TGCGCGCAGGGGGAGGGAGAGACCCAGTACTTC. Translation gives CAQGEGETQYF.

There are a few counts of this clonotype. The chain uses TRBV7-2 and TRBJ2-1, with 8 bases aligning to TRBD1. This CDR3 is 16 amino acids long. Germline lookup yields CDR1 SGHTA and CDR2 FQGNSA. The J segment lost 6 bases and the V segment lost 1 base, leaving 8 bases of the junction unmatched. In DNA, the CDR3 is TGTGCCAGCAGCTTAGACAGGGGGATAATTAGCAATGAGCAGTTCTTC. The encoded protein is CASSLDRGIISNEQFF.

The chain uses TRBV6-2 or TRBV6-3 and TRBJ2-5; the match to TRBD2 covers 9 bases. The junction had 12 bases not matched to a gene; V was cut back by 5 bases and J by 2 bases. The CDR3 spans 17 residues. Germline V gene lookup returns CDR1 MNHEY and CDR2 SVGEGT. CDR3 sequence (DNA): TGTGCCAGCAGTACCCAAGCGGGGGGCCAAGGACAAGAGACCCAGTACTTC. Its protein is CASSTQAGGQGQETQYF.